Below, 5 T cell receptor beta chains from the same sample are listed, as sequenced in a study of blood T cell repertoires in COVID-19. Produced via immunoSEQ multiplex PCR; TCRdb's table is partial and in-frame only. The sample has about 200,000 clones; about 85% are singletons. Sequencing was performed on peripheral blood. The receptors shown here come from a man aged 55-75 years with COVID-19, enrolled during active disease.

V and J are TRBV30 and TRBJ1-3, with D hard to call. Germline lookup yields CDR1 GTSNPN and CDR2 SVGIG (reference sequence). The CDR3 consists of 13 residues. Deletions cut 1 base from V and 7 bases from J, with 11 bases between. CDR3 nucleotides: TGTGCCTGGAGTGGCGGTTTTCAGAACACCATATATTTT. It codes for CAWSGGFQNTIYF.

This rearrangement joins TRBV19 to TRBJ1-1; D is ambiguous. CDR1 is LNHDA, CDR2 SQIVND, per germline (reference sequence). Trimming stripped 3 bases from V and 0 bases from J, with 8 bases between. CDR3 length: 14 residues. CDR3 in DNA: TGTGCCAGTAGTATGGAGGGCCTGAACACTGAAGCTTTCTTT. It is translated as CASSMEGLNTEAFF.

The rearrangement joins TRBV2 to TRBJ1-5, with 10 bases identical to TRBD1. CDR1 SNHLY and CDR2 FYNNEI come from the germline V gene. The CDR3 is made up of 15 amino acids. After removal of 6 bases from V and 4 bases from J, the junction contained 6 bases not matched to a gene. This CDR3 is CASRVDRGLNQPQHF. In nucleotides, the CDR3 is TGTGCCAGCAGAGTAGACAGGGGGCTAAATCAGCCCCAGCATTTT.

In nucleotides, the CDR3 is TGTGCCAGCAGTTACTCTTACCGGGGGACCGCGAATGAGCAGTTCTTC. This encodes CASSYSYRGTANEQFF. J is TRBJ2-1 and V is TRBV6-6, with D possibly being TRBD2 (6 bases). Trimming took 0 bases from V and 7 from J, leaving 16 bases between them. The germline V gene encodes CDR1 MNHNY and CDR2 SVGAGI (reference sequence). The CDR3 consists of 16 residues.

V gene TRBV5-4 combines with J gene TRBJ1-6; D not certain. The germline V gene encodes CDR1 SGHNT and CDR2 YYREEE (reference sequence). The V end was cut by 2 bases, the J end by 11 bases, with 14 bases between. The CDR3 is made up of 14 amino acids. CDR3 residues: CASSFRDPRPPLHF. In DNA, the CDR3 is TGTGCCAGCAGCTTCCGAGACCCCAGGCCACCCCTCCACTTT.